This T cell receptor beta chain was profiled in a study of response to subunit inactivated influenza vaccine. Study-level results: Only a handful of new T cells, the authors suggested, are recruited with each seasonal influenza vaccination.

This clonotype was seen a handful of times. Antigen: not known. One entry per CDR3 protein, called by TCRdb with MiXCR from the RT-PCR reads. This table holds 650,000 to 800,000 distinct CDR3 sequences, more than 11% found once. The V end was cut by 0 bases, the J end by 4 bases, with 6 bases between. The CDR3 covers 12 residues. Germline values: CDR1 GTSNPN, CDR2 SVGIG (reference sequence). The genes are TRBV30 and TRBJ1-2, with D unclear. The sample in question was PBMCs from blood, obtained approximately 15 days before vaccination. This TCR was recovered from a man in his forties or fifties who received an inactivated influenza vaccine. The CDR3 DNA reads TGTGCCTGGAGTGTAGCGGGCTATGGCTACACCTTC. Its translation is CAWSVAGYGYTF.